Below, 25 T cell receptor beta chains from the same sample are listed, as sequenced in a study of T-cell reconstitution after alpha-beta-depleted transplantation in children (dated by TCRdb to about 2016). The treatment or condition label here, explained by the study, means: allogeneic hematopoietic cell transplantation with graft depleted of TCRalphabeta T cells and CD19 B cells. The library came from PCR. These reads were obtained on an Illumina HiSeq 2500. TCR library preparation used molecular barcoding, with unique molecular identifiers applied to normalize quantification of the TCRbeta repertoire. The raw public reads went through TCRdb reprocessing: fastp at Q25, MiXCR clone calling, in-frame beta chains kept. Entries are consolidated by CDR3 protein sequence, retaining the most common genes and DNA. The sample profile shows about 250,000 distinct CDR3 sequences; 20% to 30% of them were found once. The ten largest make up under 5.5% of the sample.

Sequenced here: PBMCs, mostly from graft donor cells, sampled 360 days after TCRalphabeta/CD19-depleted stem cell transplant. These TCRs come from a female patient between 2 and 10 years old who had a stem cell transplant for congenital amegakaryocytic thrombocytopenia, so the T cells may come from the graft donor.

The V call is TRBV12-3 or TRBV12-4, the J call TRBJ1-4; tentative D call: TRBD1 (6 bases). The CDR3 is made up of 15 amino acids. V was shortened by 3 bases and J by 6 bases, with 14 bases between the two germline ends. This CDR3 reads CASSFWGALDEKLFF. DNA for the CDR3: TGTGCCAGCAGTTTTTGGGGGGCGCTCGATGAAAAACTGTTTTTT.

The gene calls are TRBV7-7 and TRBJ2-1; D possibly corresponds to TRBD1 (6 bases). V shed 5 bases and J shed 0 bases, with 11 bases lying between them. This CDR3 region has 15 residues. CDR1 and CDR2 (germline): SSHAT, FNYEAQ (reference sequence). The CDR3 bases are TGTGCCAGCAGCCGTTACAGGGCCTCCTACAATGAGCAGTTCTTC. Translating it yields CASSRYRASYNEQFF.

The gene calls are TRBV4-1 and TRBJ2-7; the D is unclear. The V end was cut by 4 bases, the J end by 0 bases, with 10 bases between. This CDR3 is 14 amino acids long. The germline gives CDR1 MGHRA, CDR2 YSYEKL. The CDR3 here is CASSRILSSYEQYF. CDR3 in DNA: TGCGCCAGCAGCCGAATATTGAGCTCCTACGAGCAGTACTTC.

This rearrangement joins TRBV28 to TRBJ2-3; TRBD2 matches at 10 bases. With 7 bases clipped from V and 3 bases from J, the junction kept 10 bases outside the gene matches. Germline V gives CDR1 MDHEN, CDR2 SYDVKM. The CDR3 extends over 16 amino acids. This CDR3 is CASTSPAGGQTDTQYF. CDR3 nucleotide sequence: TGTGCCAGCACCAGTCCAGCGGGAGGGCAAACAGATACGCAGTATTTT.

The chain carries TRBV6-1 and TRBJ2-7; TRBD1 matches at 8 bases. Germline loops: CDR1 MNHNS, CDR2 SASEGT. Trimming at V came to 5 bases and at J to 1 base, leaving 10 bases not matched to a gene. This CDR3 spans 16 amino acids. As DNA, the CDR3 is TGTGCCAGCAGTCCAAGTGGGACAGGCTCGTCCTACGAGCAGTACTTC. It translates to CASSPSGTGSSYEQYF.

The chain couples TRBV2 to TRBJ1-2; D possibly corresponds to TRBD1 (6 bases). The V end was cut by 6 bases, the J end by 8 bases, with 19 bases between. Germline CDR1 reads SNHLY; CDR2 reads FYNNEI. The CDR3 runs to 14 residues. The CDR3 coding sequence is TGTGCCAGCAGCCCCGGCGGGGCAGGGGTCGGCTACACCTTC. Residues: CASSPGGAGVGYTF.

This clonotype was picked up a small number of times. DNA of the CDR3: TGTGCCAGCAGTTCCCGGACAGGGGAAATTGAAAAACTGTTTTTT. It encodes CASSSRTGEIEKLFF. The chain combines TRBV12-3 or TRBV12-4 with TRBJ1-4; 9 nucleotides agree with TRBD1. Trimming removed 4 bases from V and 7 bases from J; junction bases left unmatched: 7. The CDR3 is made up of 15 amino acids.

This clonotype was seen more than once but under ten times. The CDR3 DNA follows: TGTGCCAGCAGTGAAGTGGGACAGGATTCTGGAAACACCATATATTTT. It encodes CASSEVGQDSGNTIYF. V gene TRBV25-1 combines with J gene TRBJ1-3, with 8 bases fitting TRBD1. The J segment lost 1 base and the V segment lost 2 bases, leaving 4 bases of the junction unmatched. The CDR3 loop spans 16 amino acids. Looked up from germline, CDR1 is MGHDK and CDR2 is SYGVNS.

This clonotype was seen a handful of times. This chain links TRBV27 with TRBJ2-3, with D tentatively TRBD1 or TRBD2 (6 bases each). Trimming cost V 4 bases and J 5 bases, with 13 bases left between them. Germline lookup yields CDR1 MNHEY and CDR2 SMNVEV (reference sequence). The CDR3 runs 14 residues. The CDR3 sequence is CASSWGARIDTQYF. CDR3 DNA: TGTGCCAGCAGTTGGGGGGCTCGCATAGATACGCAGTATTTT.

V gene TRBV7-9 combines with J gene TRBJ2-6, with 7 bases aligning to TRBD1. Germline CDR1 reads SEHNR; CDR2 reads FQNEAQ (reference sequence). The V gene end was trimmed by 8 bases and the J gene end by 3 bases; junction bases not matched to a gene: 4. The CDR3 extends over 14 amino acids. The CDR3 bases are TGTGCCAGCGATCACAGGGGTGGGGCCAACGTCCTGACTTTC. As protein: CASDHRGGANVLTF.

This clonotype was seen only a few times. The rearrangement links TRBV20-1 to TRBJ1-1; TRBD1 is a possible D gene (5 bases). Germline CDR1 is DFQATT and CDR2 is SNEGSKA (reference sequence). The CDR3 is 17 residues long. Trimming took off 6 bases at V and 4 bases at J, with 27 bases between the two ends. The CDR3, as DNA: TGCAGTGCCGACCGGCAGATGGTTTTTGTGGGGGGCACTGAAGCTTTCTTT. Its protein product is CSADRQMVFVGGTEAFF.

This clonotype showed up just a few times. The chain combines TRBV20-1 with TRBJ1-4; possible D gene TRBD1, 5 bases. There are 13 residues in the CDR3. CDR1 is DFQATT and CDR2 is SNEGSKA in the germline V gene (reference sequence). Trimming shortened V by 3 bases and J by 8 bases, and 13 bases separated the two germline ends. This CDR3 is CSASQAAGEKLFF. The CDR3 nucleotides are TGCAGTGCTAGCCAGGCGGCAGGGGAAAAACTGTTTTTT.

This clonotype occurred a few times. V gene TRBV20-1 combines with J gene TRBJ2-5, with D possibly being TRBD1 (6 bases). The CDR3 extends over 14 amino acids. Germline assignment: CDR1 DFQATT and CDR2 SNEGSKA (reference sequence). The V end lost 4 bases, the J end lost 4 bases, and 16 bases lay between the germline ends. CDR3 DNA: TGCAGTGCTAACCCGGGACATCGAAGAGAGACCCAGTACTTC. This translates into CSANPGHRRETQYF.

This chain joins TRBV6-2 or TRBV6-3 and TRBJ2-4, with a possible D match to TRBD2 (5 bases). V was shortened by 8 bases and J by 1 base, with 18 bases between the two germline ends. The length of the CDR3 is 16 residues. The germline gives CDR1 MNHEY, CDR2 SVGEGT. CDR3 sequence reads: CASGLDYPGAKNIQYF. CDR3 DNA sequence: TGTGCCAGCGGCCTAGACTACCCCGGGGCCAAAAACATTCAGTACTTC.

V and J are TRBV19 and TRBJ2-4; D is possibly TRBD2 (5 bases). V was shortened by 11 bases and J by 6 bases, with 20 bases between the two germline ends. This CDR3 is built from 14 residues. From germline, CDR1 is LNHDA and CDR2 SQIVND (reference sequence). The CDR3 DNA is TGTGCCTCCTTCCGAGGGCGGAATCTAAACATTCAGTACTTC. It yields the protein CASFRGRNLNIQYF.

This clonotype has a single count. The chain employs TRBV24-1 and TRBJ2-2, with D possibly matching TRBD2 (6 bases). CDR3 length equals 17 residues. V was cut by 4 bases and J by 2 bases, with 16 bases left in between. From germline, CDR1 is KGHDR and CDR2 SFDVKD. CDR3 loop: CATSEPGVSGNTGELFF. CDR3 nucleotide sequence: TGTGCCACCAGTGAACCAGGCGTTAGCGGAAACACCGGGGAGCTGTTTTTT.

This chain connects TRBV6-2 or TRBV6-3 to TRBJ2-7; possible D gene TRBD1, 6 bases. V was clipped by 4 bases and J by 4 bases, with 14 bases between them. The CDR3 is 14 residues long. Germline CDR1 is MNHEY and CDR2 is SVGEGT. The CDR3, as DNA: TGTGCCAGCAGTTCATTCGGACAGTCGTACGAGCAGTACTTC. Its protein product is CASSSFGQSYEQYF.

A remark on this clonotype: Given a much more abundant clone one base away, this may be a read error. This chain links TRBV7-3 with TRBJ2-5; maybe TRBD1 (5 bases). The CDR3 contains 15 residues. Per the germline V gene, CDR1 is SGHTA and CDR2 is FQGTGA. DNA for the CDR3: TGTTCCAGCAGCTTATTCCCAGGGAAGCAAGAGACCCAGTACTTC. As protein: CSSSLFPGKQETQYF.

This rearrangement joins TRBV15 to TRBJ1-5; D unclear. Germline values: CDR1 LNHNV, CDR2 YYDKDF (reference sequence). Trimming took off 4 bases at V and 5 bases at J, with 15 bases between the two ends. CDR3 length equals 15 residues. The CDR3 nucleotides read TGTGCCACCAGCATCTCGCCAAGCCCTTATCAGCCCCAGCATTTT. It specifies CATSISPSPYQPQHF.

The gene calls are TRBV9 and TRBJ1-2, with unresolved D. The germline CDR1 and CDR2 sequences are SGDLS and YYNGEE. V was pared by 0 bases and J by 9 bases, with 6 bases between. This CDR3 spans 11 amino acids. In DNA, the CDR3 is TGTGCCAGCAGCGTAGTCACGAGCTACACCTTC. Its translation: CASSVVTSYTF.

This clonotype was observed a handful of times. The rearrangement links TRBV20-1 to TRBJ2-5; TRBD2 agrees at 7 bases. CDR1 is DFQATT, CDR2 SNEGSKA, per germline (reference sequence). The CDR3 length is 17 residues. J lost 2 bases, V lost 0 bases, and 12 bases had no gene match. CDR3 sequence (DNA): TGCAGTGCTAGAGAACTTGGGGCTAGCGGAAAACAAGAGACCCAGTACTTC. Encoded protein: CSARELGASGKQETQYF.

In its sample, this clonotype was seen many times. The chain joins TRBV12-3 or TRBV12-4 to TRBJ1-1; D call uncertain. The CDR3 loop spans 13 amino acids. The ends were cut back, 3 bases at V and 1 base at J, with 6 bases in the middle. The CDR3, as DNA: TGTGCCAGCAGTTTCGCGCAGAACACTGAAGCTTTCTTT. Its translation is CASSFAQNTEAFF.

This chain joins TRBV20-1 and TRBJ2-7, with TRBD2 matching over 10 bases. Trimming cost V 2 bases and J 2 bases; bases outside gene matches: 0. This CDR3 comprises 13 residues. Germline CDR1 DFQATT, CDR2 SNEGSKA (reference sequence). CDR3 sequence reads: CSARLAGAYEQYF. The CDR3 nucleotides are TGCAGTGCTAGACTAGCGGGAGCCTACGAGCAGTACTTC.

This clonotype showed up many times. CDR3 DNA: TGTGCCTGGAGTGGTTGGACTAGCGGGGGACCTAATGAGCAGTTCTTC. Amino acid sequence: CAWSGWTSGGPNEQFF. The rearrangement joins TRBV30 to TRBJ2-1, with 13 bases fitting TRBD2. The ends lost 1 base at V and 7 bases at J; junction bases unmatched: 7. The CDR3 has 16 residues. Germline CDR1 and CDR2: GTSNPN and SVGIG (reference sequence).

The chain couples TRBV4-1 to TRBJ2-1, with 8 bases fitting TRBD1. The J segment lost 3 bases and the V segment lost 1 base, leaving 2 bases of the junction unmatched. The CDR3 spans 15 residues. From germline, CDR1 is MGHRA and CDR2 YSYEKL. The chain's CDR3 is CASSQGTGIYNEQFF. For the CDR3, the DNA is TGCGCCAGCAGCCAAGGGACAGGGATCTACAATGAGCAGTTCTTC.